The T cell receptor (beta chain) described here comes from a study of T cells in Graves' hyperthyroidism and ophthalmopathy. Study results and caveats: Classification by a 13 V-J model distinguished ophthalmopathy from stable hyperthyroidism. Most thyroid clonotypes expanded above 0.001 were also detected in blood.

TCR beta CDR3 region amplification was performed from RNA transcripts. RT-PCR in the first round (using the HTBI primer set) targeted the TCR CDR3. TCRdb re-analysed the multiplex PCR reads in MiXCR, keeping a single row per CDR3 protein. The table lists approximately 620,000 distinct CDR3 sequences, approximately 15% of them singletons, with more than 3% in the top ten. Of note for this clonotype: Its matching antigen is unknown. Sequence at one end of the junction differs from germline and may be a read error.

From germline, CDR1 is SEHNR and CDR2 FQNEAQ (reference sequence). CDR3 length equals 15 residues. Ophthalmopathy cases met thresholds of Clinical Activity Score at least 3, NOSPECS grade at least 4 and duration under 3 months. The PBMCs had their origin in around 9.1 ml of fresh peripheral blood. The sequencing input was blood. The origin of this receptor is a woman aged 40 to 49 with Graves' ophthalmopathy. This chain links TRBV7-9 with TRBJ1-3, with unresolved D. DNA for the CDR3: TGTGCCAGCAGCTCCCCCGGAAGGTCTGGAAACACCGTATATTTT. This sequence encodes CASSSPGRSGNTVYF. The full variable domain, rest sourced from reference TRBV7-9 and TRBJ1-3, is DTGVSQNPRHKITKRGQNVTFRCDPISEHNRLYWYRQTLGQGPEFLTYFQNEAQLEKSRLLSDRFSAERPKGSFSTLEIQRTEQGDSAMYLCASSSPGRSGNTVYFGEGSWLTVV.